This T cell receptor beta chain was sequenced in a study of metastatic and nonmetastatic thyroid tumors. Study at large: A comparison of repertoires was made across blood and tumor or nodule tissue from malignant and benign thyroid patients.

V was shortened by 1 base and J by 7 bases, with 8 bases between the two germline ends. The germline gives CDR1 KGHSH, CDR2 LQKENI. The CDR3 spans 13 residues. Many counts were recorded for this clone. Patients underwent thyroid surgery, and none had received any treatment before it. With MiXCR, TCRdb reprocessed the PCR reads. Found here are about 33,000 clones, about a sixth of them singletons; the top ten hold approximately 4.8%. This chain uses TRBV18 with TRBJ2-1; no definite D call. Specimen: blood. This TCR was recovered from a female donor with papillary thyroid cancer or a benign thyroid nodule (not recorded which). Some clones in this sample may be carry-over from other donors' samples. CDR3 coding DNA: TGTGCCAGCTCACCACAGCTTAGGAATGAGCAGTTCTTC. Translation: CASSPQLRNEQFF.